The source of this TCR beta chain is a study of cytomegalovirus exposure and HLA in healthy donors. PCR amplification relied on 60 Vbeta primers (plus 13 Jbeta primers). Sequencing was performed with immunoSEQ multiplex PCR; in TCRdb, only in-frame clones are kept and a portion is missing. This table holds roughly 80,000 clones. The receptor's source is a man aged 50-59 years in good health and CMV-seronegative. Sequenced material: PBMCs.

CDR3 DNA: TGTGCCAGCAGCTTCCGGGGAGGGGAGACCCAGTACTTC. This sequence encodes CASSFRGGETQYF. This sequence joins TRBV7-3 and TRBJ2-5, with TRBD2 matching 7 bases. V was clipped by 3 bases and J by 5 bases; unmatched bases: 3. The germline gives CDR1 SGHTA, CDR2 FQGTGA. This CDR3 comprises 13 residues.